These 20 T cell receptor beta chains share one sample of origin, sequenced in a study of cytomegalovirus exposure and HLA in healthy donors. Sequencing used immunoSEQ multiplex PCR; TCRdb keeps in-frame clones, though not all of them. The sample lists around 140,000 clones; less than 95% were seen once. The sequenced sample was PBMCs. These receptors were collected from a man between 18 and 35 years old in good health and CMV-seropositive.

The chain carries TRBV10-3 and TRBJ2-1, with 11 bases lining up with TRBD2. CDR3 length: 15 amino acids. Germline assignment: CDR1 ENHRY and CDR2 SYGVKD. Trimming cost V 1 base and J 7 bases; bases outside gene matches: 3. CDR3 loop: CAISELAGGRNEQFF. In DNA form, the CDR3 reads TGTGCCATCAGTGAGTTAGCGGGAGGGCGAAATGAGCAGTTCTTC.

CDR3: CASSTTRASEAFF. The CDR3 nucleotides are TGTGCCAGCAGCACGACGCGGGCCAGTGAAGCTTTCTTT. The V gene is TRBV27, the J gene TRBJ1-1; D gene uncertain. Trimming left V 6 bases short and J 7 bases short, with 15 bases between. This CDR3 contains 13 residues. Germline V gene sequence: CDR1 MNHEY, CDR2 SMNVEV (reference sequence).

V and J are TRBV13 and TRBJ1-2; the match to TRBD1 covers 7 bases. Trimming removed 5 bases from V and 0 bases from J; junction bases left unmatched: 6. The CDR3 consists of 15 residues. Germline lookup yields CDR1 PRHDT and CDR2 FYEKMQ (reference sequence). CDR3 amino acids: CASSDGTASNYGYTF. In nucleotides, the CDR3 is TGTGCCAGCAGCGATGGGACAGCCTCTAACTATGGCTACACCTTC.

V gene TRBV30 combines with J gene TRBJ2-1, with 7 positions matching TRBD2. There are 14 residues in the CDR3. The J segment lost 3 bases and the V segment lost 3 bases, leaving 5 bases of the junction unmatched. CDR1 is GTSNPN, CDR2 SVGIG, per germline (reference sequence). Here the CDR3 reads CAWSYGGGYNEQFF. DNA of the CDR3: TGTGCCTGGAGCTATGGGGGGGGCTACAATGAGCAGTTCTTC.

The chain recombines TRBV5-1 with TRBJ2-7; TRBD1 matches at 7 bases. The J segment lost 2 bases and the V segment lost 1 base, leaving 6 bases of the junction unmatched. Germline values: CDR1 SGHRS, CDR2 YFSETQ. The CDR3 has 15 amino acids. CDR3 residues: CASSLTTGSPYEQYF. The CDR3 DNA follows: TGCGCCAGCAGCTTGACGACAGGGTCGCCCTACGAGCAGTACTTC.

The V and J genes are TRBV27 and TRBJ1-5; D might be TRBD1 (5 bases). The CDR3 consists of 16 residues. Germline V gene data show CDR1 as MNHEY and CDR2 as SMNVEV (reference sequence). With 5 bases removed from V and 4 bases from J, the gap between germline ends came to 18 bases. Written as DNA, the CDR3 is TGTGCCAGCAGTACCCGGGGGTGGGGATCAAATCAGCCCCAGCATTTT. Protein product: CASSTRGWGSNQPQHF.

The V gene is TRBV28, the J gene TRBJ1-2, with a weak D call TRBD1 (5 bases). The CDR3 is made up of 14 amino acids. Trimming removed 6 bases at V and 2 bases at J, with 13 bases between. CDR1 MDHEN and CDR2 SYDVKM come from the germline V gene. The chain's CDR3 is CASRTSGLNYGYTF. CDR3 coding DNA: TGTGCCAGCAGAACGTCGGGACTAAACTATGGCTACACCTTC.

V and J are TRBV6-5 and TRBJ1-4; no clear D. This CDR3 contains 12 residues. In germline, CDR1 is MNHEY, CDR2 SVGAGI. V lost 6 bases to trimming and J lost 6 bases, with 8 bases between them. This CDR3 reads CASRTGDEKLFF. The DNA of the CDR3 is TGTGCCAGCAGGACGGGAGATGAAAAACTGTTTTTT.

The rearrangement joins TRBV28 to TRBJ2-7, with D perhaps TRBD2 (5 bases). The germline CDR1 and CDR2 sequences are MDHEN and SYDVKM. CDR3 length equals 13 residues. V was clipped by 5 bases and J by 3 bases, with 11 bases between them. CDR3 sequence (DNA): TGTGCCAGCAGTCCGAGGGTGCGCTACGAGCAGTACTTC. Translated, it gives CASSPRVRYEQYF.

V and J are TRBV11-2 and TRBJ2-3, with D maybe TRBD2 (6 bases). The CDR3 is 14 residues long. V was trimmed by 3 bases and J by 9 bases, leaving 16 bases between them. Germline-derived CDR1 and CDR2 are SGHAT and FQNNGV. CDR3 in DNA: TGTGCCAGCAGCTTTATGGGGATGCGGGAAACGCAGTATTTT. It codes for CASSFMGMRETQYF.

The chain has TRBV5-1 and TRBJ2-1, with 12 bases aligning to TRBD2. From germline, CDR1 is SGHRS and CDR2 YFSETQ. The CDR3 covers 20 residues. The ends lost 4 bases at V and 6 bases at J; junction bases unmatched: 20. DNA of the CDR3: TGCGCCAGCAGCCGGTCGGGGAGTTCGGCCCTAGCGGGGGGGATCAATGAGCAGTTCTTC. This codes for CASSRSGSSALAGGINEQFF.

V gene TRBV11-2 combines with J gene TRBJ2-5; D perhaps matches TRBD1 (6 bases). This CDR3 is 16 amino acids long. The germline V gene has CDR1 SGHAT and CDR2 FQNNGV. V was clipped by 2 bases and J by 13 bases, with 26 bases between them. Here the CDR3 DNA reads TGTGCCAGCAGCTTATGGGAGAATGTCGGACAGTCGGTGGGGTACTTC. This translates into CASSLWENVGQSVGYF. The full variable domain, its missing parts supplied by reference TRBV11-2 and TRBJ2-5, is EAGVAQSPRYKIIEKRQSVAFWCNPISGHATLYWYQQILGQGPKLLIQFQNNGVVDDSQLPKDRFSAERLKGVDSTLKIQPAKLEDSAVYLCASSLWENVGQSVGYFGPGTRLLVL.

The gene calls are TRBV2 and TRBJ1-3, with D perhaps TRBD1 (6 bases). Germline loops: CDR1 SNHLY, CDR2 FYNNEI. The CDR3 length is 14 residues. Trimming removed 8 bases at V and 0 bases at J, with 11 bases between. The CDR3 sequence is CASQQGLSGNTIYF. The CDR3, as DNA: TGTGCCAGCCAACAGGGTCTCTCTGGAAACACCATATATTTT. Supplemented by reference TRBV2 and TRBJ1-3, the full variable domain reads EPEVTQTPSHQVTQMGQEVILRCVPISNHLYFYWYRQILGQKVEFLVSFYNNEISEKSEIFDDQFSVERPDGSNFTLKIRSTKLEDSAMYFCASQQGLSGNTIYFGEGSWLTVV.

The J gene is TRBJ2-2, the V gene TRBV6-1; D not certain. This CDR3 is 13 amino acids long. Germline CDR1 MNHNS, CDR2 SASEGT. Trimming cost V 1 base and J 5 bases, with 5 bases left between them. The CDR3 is CASSEVGTGELFF. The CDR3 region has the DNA TGTGCCAGCAGTGAAGTCGGGACCGGGGAGCTGTTTTTT.

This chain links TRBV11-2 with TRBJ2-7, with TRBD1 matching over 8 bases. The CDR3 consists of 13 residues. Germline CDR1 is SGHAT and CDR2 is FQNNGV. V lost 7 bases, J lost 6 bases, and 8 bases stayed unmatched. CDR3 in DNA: TGTGCCAGCACCTTCGCAGGGGGCGGCGAGCAGTACTTC. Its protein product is CASTFAGGGEQYF.

The CDR3 nucleotides read TGCAGCGCCTCGGACAGGGATGGCTTTGTCCAGTTCTTC. Its protein is CSASDRDGFVQFF. J is TRBJ2-1 and V is TRBV29-1, with 8 bases that match TRBD1. There are 13 residues in the CDR3. Germline values: CDR1 SQVTM, CDR2 ANQGSEA. V dropped 7 bases and J dropped 13; count of bases not matched to a gene: 15.

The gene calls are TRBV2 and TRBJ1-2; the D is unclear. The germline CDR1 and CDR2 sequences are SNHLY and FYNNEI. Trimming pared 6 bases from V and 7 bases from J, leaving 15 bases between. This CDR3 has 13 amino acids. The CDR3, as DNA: TGTGCCAGCAGGGTCCGGGTCGCGGGTGGCTACACCTTC. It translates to CASRVRVAGGYTF.

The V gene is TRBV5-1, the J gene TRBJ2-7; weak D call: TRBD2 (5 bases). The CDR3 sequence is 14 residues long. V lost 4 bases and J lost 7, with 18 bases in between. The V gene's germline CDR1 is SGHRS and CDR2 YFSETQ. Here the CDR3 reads CASSDLSGSGEQYF. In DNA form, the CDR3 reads TGCGCCAGCAGCGACCTCAGCGGTTCGGGTGAGCAGTACTTC.

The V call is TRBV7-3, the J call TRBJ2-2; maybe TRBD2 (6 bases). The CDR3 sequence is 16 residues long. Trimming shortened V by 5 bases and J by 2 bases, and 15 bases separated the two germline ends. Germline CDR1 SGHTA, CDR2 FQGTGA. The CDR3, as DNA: TGTGCCAGCAGCATATCGGGAGCGAAAAACACCGGGGAGCTGTTTTTT. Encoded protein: CASSISGAKNTGELFF.

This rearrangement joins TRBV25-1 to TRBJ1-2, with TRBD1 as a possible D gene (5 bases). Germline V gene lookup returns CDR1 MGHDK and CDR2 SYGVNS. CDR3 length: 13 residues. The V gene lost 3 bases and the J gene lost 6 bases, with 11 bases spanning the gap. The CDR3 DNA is TGTGCCAGCAGTGACCCCAGGGCAGATGGCTACACCTTC. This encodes CASSDPRADGYTF.